The 11 T cell receptor beta chains below come from one sample, sequenced in a study of cytomegalovirus exposure and HLA in healthy donors. It was with 60 Vbeta and 13 Jbeta primers that the PCR ran. This table comes from immunoSEQ multiplex PCR, and its TCRdb copy is limited to in-frame clones, with some not included. The table records 55,000 to 65,000 clones, around 86% of them present only once. Sequencing was carried out using PBMCs. These receptor sequences come from a female donor in good health and CMV-seronegative.

The gene calls are TRBV29-1 and TRBJ1-2, with a tentative D call TRBD1 (6 bases). The V gene lost 3 bases and the J gene lost 6 bases, with 14 bases spanning the gap. Germline V gives CDR1 SQVTM, CDR2 ANQGSEA. There are 13 residues in the CDR3. Here the CDR3 reads CSVDLRGENGYTF. In DNA form, the CDR3 reads TGCAGCGTTGATCTCAGGGGCGAGAATGGCTACACCTTC.

V gene TRBV7-3 combines with J gene TRBJ2-7; 9 bases agree with TRBD1. The CDR3 is 13 amino acids. Germline CDR1 and CDR2: SGHTA and FQGTGA. V trimming: 4 bases; J trimming: 4 bases; junction bases outside the gene matches: 2. The CDR3 is CASSWGQGYEQYF. The CDR3 region has the DNA TGTGCCAGCAGCTGGGGACAGGGATACGAGCAGTACTTC.

The chain links TRBV11-1 to TRBJ2-1; 11 nucleotides align to TRBD2. The J segment lost 10 bases and the V segment lost 3 bases, leaving 8 bases of the junction unmatched. This CDR3 is built from 15 residues. The germline CDR1 and CDR2 sequences are SGHAT and FQDESV (reference sequence). The CDR3 DNA sequence: TGTGCCAGCAGCTTGGGTAGCGGGGGGGCCTGGGAGCAGTTCTTC. This encodes CASSLGSGGAWEQFF.

The chain combines TRBV10-3 with TRBJ2-7, with D uncertain. V was pared by 4 bases and J by 0 bases, with 10 bases between. From germline, CDR1 is ENHRY and CDR2 SYGVKD. The CDR3 has 14 amino acids. The CDR3 nucleotides are TGTGCCATCAGTGGCCCGACGGGCTCCTACGAGCAGTACTTC. Encoded protein: CAISGPTGSYEQYF.

The CDR3 sequence is CASSRQGGNTIYF. The CDR3, as DNA: TGCGCCAGCAGCCGACAGGGCGGAAACACCATATATTTT. The V gene is TRBV5-1, the J gene TRBJ1-3; 7 bases are a match to TRBD1. This CDR3 has 13 residues. V lost 4 bases and J lost 4; bases outside the gene matches: 2. In germline, CDR1 is SGHRS, CDR2 YFSETQ.

The V and J genes are TRBV7-3 and TRBJ1-5; no clear D. The CDR3 consists of 15 residues. Germline loops: CDR1 SGHTA, CDR2 FQGTGA. V lost 2 bases and J 4 bases, leaving 12 bases between the germline ends. The CDR3 DNA reads as TGTGCCAGCAGCTTAGGGCCGGGAAATAATCAGCCCCAGCATTTT. The encoded protein is CASSLGPGNNQPQHF.

V is TRBV27 and J is TRBJ1-6; D uncertain. Trimming removed 3 bases at V and 6 bases at J, with 9 bases between. The CDR3 is 14 amino acids. CDR1 and CDR2 from the germline V gene are MNHEY and SMNVEV (reference sequence). The CDR3 sequence is CASSFSQVNSPLHF. CDR3 DNA sequence: TGTGCCAGCAGTTTCAGTCAGGTTAATTCACCCCTCCACTTT.

The CDR3 coding sequence is TGTGCCAGCACGGCGACAGGGATCACCGGGGAGCTGTTTTTT. Protein product: CASTATGITGELFF. The gene calls are TRBV7-3 and TRBJ2-2, with TRBD1 identical over 7 bases. The V segment lost 7 bases and the J segment 4 bases; nucleotides outside the gene matches: 6. Germline values: CDR1 SGHTA, CDR2 FQGTGA. The CDR3 sequence is 14 residues long.

This chain connects TRBV2 to TRBJ2-5, with 12 bases lining up with TRBD2. With V trimmed by 2 bases and J by 4 bases, 5 bases remained unmatched. The length of the CDR3 is 16 residues. Germline assignment: CDR1 SNHLY and CDR2 FYNNEI. The CDR3 DNA is TGTGCCAGCAGTGAAATGCTAGCGGGGGGGCCAGAGACCCAGTACTTC. This gives the protein CASSEMLAGGPETQYF.

The chain links TRBV6-5 to TRBJ2-6; TRBD1 agrees at 7 bases. The junction had 8 bases not matched to a gene; V was cut back by 8 bases and J by 4 bases. The CDR3 extends over 15 amino acids. Germline loops: CDR1 MNHEY, CDR2 SVGAGI. The chain's CDR3 is CASANRGSGANVLTF. In DNA form, the CDR3 reads TGTGCCAGCGCGAACAGGGGCTCCGGGGCCAACGTCCTGACTTTC.

The CDR3 reads CASSLGRVLDTQYF. Written as DNA, the CDR3 is TGTGCCAGCAGCTTAGGGCGTGTTCTAGATACGCAGTATTTT. This chain joins TRBV13 and TRBJ2-3; D is unclear. CDR3 length: 14 amino acids. The germline gives CDR1 PRHDT, CDR2 FYEKMQ (reference sequence). Trimming shortened V by 0 bases and J by 5 bases, and 9 bases separated the two germline ends.